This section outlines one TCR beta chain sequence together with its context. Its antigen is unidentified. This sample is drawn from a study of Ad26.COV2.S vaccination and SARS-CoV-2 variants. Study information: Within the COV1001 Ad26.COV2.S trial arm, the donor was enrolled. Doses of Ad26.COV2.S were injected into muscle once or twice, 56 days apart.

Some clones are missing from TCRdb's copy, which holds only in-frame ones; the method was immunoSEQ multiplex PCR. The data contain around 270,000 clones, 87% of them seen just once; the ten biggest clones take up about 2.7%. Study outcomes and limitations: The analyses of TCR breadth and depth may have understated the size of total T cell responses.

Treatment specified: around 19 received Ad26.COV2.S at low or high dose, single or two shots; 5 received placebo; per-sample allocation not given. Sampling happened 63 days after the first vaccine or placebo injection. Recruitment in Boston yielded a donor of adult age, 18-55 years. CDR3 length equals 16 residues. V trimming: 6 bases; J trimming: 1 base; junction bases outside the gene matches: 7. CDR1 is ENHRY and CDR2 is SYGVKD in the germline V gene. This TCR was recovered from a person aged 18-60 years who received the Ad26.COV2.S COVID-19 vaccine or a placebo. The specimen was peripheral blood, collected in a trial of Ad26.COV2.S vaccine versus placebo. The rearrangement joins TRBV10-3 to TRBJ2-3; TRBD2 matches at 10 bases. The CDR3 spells CAIRTSGTRGTDTQYF. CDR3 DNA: TGTGCCATCAGAACTAGCGGGACGCGTGGCACAGATACGCAGTATTTT.